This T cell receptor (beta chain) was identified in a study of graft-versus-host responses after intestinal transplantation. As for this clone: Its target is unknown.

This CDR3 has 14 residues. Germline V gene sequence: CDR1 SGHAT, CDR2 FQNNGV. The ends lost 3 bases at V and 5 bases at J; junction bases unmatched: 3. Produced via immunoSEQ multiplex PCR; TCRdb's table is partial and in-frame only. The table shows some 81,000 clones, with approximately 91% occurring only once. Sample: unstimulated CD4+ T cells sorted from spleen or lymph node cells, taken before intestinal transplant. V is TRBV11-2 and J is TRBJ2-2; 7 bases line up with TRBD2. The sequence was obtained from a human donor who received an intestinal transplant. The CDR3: CASSFRTSTGELFF. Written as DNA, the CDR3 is TGTGCCAGCAGCTTCAGGACTAGTACCGGGGAGCTGTTTTTT.